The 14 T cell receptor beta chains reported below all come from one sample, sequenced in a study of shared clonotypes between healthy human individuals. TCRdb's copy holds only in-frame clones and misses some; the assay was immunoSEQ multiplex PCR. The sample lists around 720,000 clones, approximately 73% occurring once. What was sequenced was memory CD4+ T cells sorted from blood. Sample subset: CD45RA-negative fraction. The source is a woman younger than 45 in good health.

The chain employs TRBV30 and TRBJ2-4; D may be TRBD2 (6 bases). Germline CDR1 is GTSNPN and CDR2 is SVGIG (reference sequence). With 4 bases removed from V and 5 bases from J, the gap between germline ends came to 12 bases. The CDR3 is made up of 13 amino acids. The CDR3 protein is CAWTVGSENIQYF. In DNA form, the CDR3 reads TGTGCCTGGACGGTCGGGAGCGAAAACATTCAGTACTTC.

The CDR3 coding sequence is TGTGCCAGCAGACCGAGGGTCGCCGGGGAGCTGTTTTTT. Translation gives CASRPRVAGELFF. The gene calls are TRBV28 and TRBJ2-2; a possible D gene is TRBD2 (5 bases). This CDR3 has 13 amino acids. V was pared by 6 bases and J by 6 bases, with 11 bases between. Germline loops: CDR1 MDHEN, CDR2 SYDVKM.

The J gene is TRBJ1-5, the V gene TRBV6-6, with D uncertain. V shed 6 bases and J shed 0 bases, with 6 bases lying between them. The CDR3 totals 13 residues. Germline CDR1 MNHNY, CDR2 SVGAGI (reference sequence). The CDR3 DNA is TGTGCCAGCAGGGGCTTTAGCAATCAGCCCCAGCATTTT. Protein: CASRGFSNQPQHF.

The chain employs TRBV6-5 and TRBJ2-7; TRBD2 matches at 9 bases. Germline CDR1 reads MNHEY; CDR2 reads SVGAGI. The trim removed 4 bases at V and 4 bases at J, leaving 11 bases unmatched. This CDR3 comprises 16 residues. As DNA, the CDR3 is TGTGCCAGCAGTTCCACCTCACTAGCGGGCCGTTACGAGCAGTACTTC. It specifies CASSSTSLAGRYEQYF.

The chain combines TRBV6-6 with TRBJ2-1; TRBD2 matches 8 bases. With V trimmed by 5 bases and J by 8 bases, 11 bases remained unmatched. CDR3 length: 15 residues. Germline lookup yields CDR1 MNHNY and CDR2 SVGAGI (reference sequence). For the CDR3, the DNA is TGTGCCAGCAGTCATGGGACTAGAGGGTACGATGAGCAGTTCTTC. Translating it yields CASSHGTRGYDEQFF.

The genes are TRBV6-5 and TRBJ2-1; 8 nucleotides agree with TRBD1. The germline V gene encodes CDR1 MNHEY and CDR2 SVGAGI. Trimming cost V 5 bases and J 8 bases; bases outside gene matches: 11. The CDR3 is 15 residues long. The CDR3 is CASSTTARTGYEQFF. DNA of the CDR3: TGTGCCAGCAGTACAACTGCCCGGACAGGGTATGAGCAGTTCTTC.

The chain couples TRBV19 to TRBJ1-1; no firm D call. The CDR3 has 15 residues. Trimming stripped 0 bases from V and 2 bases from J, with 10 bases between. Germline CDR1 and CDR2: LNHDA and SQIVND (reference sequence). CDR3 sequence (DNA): TGTGCCAGTAGTATAGATGGTCGCTCCAACACTGAAGCTTTCTTT. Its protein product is CASSIDGRSNTEAFF.

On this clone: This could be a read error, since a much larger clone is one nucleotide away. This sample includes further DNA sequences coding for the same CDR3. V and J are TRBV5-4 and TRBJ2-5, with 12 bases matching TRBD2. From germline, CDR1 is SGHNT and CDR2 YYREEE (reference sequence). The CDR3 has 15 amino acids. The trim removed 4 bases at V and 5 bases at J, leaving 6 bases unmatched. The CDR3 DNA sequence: TGTGCCAGCAGCCTAGCGGGAGGGCCTGGGGAGACCCAGTACTTC. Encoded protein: CASSLAGGPGETQYF.

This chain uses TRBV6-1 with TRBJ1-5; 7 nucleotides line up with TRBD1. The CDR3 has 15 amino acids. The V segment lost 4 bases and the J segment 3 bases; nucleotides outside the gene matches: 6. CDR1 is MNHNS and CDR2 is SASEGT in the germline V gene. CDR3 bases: TGTGCCAGCAGTGTCACGACAGGGCCCAATCAGCCCCAGCATTTT. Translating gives CASSVTTGPNQPQHF.

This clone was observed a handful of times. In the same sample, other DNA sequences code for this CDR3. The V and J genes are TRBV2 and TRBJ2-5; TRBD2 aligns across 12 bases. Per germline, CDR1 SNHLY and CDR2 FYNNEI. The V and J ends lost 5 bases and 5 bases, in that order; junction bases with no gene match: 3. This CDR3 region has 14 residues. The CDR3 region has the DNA TGTGCCAGCAGTCGGACTAGCGGGAAGGAGACCCAGTACTTC. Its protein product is CASSRTSGKETQYF.

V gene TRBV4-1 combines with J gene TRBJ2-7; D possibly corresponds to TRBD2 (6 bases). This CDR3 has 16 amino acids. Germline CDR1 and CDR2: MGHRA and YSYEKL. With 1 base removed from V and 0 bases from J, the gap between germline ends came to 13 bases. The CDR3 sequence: CASSQVDWGDSYEQYF. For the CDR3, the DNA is TGCGCCAGCAGCCAAGTAGATTGGGGGGACTCCTACGAGCAGTACTTC.

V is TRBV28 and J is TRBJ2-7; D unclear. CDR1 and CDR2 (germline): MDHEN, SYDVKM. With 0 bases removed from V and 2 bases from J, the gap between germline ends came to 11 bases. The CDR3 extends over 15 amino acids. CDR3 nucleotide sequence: TGTGCCAGCAGTTTATGGGGTGGAAAGGCCTACGAGCAGTACTTC. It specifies CASSLWGGKAYEQYF.

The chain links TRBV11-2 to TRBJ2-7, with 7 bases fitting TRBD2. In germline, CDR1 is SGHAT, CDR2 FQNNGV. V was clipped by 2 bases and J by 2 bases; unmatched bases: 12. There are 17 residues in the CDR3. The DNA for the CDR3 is TGTGCCAGCAGCTTAAACTTTGGCCCTAGCGGAGCCTACGAGCAGTACTTC. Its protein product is CASSLNFGPSGAYEQYF.

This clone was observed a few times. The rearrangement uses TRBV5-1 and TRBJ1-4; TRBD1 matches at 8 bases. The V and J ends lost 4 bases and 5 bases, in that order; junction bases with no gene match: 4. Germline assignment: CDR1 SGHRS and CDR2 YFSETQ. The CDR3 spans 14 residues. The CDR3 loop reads CASSRDRSNEKLFF. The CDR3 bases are TGCGCCAGCAGCCGGGACAGGAGCAATGAAAAACTGTTTTTT.